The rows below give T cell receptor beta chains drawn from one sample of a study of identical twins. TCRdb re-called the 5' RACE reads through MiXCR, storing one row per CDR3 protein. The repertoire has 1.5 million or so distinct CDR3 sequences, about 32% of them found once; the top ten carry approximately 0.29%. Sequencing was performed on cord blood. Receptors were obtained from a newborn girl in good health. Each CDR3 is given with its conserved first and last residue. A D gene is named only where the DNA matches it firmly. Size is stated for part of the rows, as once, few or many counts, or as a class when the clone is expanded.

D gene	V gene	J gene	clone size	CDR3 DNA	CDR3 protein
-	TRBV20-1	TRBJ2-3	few	TGCAGTGTTACGAACCCGGGACTCAAAAGCACAGATACGCAGTATTTT	CSVTNPGLKSTDTQYF
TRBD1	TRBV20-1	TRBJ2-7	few	TGCAGTGCACCCGACAGGGTTAGCGAGCAGTACTTC	CSAPDRVSEQYF
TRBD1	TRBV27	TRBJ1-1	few	TGTGCCAGCAGTCCACCGGACAGGGGTGAAGCTTTCTTT	CASSPPDRGEAFF
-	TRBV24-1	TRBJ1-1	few	TGTGCCACCAGTGAGCCAACAGGGTCCGAAGCTTTCTTT	CATSEPTGSEAFF
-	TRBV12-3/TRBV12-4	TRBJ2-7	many	TGTGCCAGCAGTTTGCGTAGGGTGGGAGAGCAGTACTTC	CASSLRRVGEQYF
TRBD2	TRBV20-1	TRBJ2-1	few	TGCAGTGCTAGGGGACTAGCGGGGATGAATGAGCAGTTCTTC	CSARGLAGMNEQFF
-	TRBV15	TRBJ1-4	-	TGTGCCACCAGGGAGGATAGAAATGAAAAACTGTTTTTT	CATREDRNEKLFF
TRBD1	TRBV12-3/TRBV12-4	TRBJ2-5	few	TGTGCCAGCAGCTTAGACAGGGTGGGACCACAAGAGACCCAGTACTTC	CASSLDRVGPQETQYF
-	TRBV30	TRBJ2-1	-	TGTGCCTGGGACGGGACGCGCGGGGCTAATGAGCAGTTCTTC	CAWDGTRGANEQFF
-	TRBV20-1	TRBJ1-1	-	TGCATTCCGGCGGACACTGAAGCTTTCTTT	CIPADTEAFF
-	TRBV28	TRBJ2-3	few	TGTGCCAGCAGCTTAGGACAGTTCTATCATGCCGGCACAGATACGCAGTATTTT	CASSLGQFYHAGTDTQYF
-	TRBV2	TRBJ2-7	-	TGTGCCAGCCTGCACGGTGGGGTCTACGAGCAGTACTTC	CASLHGGVYEQYF
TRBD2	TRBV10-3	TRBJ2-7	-	TGTGCCATCACCACCGGGAGGACCTACGAGCAGTACTTC	CAITTGRTYEQYF
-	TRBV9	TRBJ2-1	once	TGTGCCAGCAGCGTAGCTGGGGGGCTAGTGAAGAATGAGCAGTTCTTC	CASSVAGGLVKNEQFF
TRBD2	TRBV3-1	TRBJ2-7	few	TGTGCCAGCAGCCACGGGACTAGCGGGGCCATCCCCTCCTACGAGCAGTACTTC	CASSHGTSGAIPSYEQYF
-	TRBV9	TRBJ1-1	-	TGTGCCAGCAGCGTATCTCTGAACACTGAAGCTTTCTTT	CASSVSLNTEAFF
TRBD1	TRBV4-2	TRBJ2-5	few	TGTGCCAGCAGCCAAGTAATCGGCAGGGGGCCACCCAGGTACCAAGAGACCCAGTACTTC	CASSQVIGRGPPRYQETQYF
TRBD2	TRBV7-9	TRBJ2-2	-	TGTGCCAGCAGCACATCACTCGGACTAGCGGGAGAAAGTGGGGAGCTGTTTTTT	CASSTSLGLAGESGELFF
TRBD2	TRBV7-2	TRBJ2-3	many	TGTGCCAGCAGCCTTGGAAGACTAGCTGGCACAGATACGCAGTATTTT	CASSLGRLAGTDTQYF
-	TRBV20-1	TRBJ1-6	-	TGCAGTGCTAGAGATCTCGGGGGACCCTATAATTCACCCCTCCACTTT	CSARDLGGPYNSPLHF
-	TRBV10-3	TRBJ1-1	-	TGTGCCATCAGTGAAACTTATTACACTGAAGCTTTCTTT	CAISETYYTEAFF
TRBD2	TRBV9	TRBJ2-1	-	TGTGCCAGCAGCGCAGGGACTAGAGCCAATGAGCAGTTCTTC	CASSAGTRANEQFF
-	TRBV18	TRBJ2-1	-	TGTGCCAGCTCACCACCAGGTCGGGAGCGTGAGCAGTTCTTC	CASSPPGREREQFF
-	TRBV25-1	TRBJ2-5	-	TGTGCCAGCAGTTCTCACGGAGGGGGTCGGGAGACCCAGTACTTC	CASSSHGGGRETQYF
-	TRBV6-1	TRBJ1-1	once	TGTGCCAGCAGTGAACGGACATCTGAAGCTTTCTTT	CASSERTSEAFF
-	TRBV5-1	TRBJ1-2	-	TGCGCCAGCAGGGGTCCCACAGGGAATAATGGCTACACCTTC	CASRGPTGNNGYTF